This entry describes one T cell receptor beta chain. As yet, its antigen is unknown. This CDR3 has 14 residues. CDR1 and CDR2 from the germline V gene are MDHEN and SYDVKM. This specimen comes from a study of CXCR3-negative and CXCR3-positive naive CD8 T cells. Study results and caveats: Partial loss of CXCR3 expression followed cryopreservation; most assays used fresh PBMCs. TRB CDR3s of CXCR3-positive naive cells were more hydrophobic than those of CXCR3-negative naive cells.

It was by 5' RACE with UMI labels that the TRB cDNA libraries were prepared. TCRdb re-called the 5' RACE reads, yielding one record per CDR3 amino acid sequence without DNA. Its clone listing holds tens of thousands of distinct CDR3 sequences. The specimen sequenced was naive CXCR3+ CD8+ T cells from blood. Subset reported: CD45RO-CCR7+CD27+CD95- naive CD8+ T cells expressing CXCR3 (TNR3+). This clonotype originated in a human donor in good health. Some clones in this sample may be carry-over from other donors' samples. This chain links TRBV28 with TRBJ1-2. CDR3 loop: CASSRLWEGDGYTF.